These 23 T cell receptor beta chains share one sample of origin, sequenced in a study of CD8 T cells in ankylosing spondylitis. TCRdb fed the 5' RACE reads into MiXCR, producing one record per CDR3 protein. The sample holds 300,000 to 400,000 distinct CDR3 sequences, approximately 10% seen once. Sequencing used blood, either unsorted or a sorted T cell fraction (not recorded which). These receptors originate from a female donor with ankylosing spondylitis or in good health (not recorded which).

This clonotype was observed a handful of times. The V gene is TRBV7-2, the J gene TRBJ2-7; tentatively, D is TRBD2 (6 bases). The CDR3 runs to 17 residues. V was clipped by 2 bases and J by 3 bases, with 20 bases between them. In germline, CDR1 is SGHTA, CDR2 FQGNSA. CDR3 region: CASSLTHARGLLYEQYF. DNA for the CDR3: TGTGCCAGCAGCTTAACGCATGCACGGGGACTTCTCTACGAGCAGTACTTC.

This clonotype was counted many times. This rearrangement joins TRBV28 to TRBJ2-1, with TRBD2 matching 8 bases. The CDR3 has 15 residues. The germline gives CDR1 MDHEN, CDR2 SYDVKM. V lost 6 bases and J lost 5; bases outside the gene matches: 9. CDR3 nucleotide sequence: TGTGCCAGCAGCCGACTGGGACTAGGAGACAATGAGCAGTTCTTC. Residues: CASSRLGLGDNEQFF.

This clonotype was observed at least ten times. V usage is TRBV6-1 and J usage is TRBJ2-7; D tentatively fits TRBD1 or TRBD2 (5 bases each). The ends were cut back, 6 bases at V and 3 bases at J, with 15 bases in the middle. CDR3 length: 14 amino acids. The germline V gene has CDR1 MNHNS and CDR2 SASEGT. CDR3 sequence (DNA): TGTGCCAGCAGCCCAGGGTTAGCGTACTACGAGCAGTACTTC. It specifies CASSPGLAYYEQYF.

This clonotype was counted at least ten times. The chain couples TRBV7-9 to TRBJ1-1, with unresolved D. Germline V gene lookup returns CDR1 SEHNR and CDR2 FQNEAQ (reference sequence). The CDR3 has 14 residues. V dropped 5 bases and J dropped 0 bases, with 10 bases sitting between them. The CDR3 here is CASSPPSMNTEAFF. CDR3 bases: TGTGCCAGCAGCCCTCCTTCCATGAACACTGAAGCTTTCTTT.

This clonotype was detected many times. The DNA of the CDR3 is TGTGCCAGCAGCTTCGGGACAGGGGGCATCTACGAGCAGTACTTC. It translates to CASSFGTGGIYEQYF. The chain has TRBV7-2 and TRBJ2-7; TRBD1 matches at 12 bases. CDR1 SGHTA and CDR2 FQGNSA come from the germline V gene. The CDR3 sequence is 15 residues long. V gave up 3 bases and J gave up 3 bases; unmatched junction bases: 3.

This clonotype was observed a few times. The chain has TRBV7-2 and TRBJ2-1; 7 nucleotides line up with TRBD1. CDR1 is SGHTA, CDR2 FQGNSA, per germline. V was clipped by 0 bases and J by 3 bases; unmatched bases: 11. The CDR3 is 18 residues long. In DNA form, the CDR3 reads TGTGCCAGCAGCTTAGCGGGACAGACCCTCACTTACTACAATGAGCAGTTCTTC. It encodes CASSLAGQTLTYYNEQFF.

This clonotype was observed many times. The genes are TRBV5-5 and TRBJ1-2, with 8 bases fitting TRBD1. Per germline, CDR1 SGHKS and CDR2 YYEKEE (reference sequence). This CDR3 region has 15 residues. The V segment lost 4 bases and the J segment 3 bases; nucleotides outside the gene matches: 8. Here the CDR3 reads CASSPKTGADYGYTF. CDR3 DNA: TGTGCCAGCAGCCCCAAGACAGGGGCGGACTATGGCTACACCTTC.

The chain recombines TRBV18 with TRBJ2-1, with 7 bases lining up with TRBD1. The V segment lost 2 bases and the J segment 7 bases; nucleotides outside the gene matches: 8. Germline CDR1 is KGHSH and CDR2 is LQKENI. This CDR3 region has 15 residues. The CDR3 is CASSPATGNENEQFF. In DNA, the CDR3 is TGTGCCAGCTCACCAGCGACAGGGAATGAAAATGAGCAGTTCTTC.

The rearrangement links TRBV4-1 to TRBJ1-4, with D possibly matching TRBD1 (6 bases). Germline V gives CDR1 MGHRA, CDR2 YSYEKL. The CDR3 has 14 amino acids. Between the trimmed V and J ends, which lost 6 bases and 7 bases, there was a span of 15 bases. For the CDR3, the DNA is TGCGCCAGCAGAAACAGGGATGGGATTGAAAAACTGTTTTTT. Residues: CASRNRDGIEKLFF.

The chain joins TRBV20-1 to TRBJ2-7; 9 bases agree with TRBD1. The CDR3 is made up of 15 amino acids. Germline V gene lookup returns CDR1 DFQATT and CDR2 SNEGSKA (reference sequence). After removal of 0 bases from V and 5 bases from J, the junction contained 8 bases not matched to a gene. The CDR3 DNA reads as TGCAGTGCTAGAGACCCCGGGACAGGGTCCCACGAGCAGTACTTC. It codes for CSARDPGTGSHEQYF.

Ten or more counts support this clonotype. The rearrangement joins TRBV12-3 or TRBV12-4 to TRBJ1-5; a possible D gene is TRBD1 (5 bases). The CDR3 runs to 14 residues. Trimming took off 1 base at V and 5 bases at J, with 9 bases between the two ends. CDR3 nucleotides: TGTGCCAGCAGTTTAGGGGGCAATCATCAGCCCCAGCATTTT. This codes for CASSLGGNHQPQHF.

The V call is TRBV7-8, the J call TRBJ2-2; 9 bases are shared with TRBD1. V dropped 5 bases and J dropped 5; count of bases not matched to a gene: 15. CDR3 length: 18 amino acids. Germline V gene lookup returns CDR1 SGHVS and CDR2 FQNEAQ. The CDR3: CASSLPSWRDRVTGELFF. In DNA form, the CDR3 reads TGTGCCAGCAGCCTTCCATCCTGGCGGGACAGGGTTACCGGGGAGCTGTTTTTT. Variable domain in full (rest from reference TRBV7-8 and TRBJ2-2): GAGVSQSPRYKVAKRGQDVALRCDPISGHVSLFWYQQALGQGPEFLTYFQNEAQLDKSGLPSDRFFAERPEGSVSTLKIQRTQQEDSAVYLCASSLPSWRDRVTGELFFGEGSRLTVL.

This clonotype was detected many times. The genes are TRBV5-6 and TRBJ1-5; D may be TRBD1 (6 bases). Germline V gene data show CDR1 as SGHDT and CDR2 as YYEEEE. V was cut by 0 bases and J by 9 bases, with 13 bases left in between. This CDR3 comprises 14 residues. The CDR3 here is CASSLGQDVAPQHF. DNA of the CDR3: TGTGCCAGCAGCTTGGGACAGGACGTTGCGCCCCAGCATTTT.

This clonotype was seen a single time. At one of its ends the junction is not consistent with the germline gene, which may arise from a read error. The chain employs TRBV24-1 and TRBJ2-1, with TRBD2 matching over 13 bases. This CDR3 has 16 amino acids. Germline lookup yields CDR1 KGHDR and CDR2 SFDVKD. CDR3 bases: TGTGCCACCAGTGATTGGAGGACTAGCGGGAGCAATCAGCAGTTCTTC. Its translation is CATSDWRTSGSNQQFF.

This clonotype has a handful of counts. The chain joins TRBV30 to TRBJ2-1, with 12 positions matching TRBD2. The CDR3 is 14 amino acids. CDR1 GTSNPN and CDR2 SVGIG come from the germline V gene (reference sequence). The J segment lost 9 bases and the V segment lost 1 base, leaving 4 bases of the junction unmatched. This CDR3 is CAWSGVLAGGEQFF. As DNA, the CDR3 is TGTGCCTGGAGTGGGGTACTAGCGGGGGGTGAGCAGTTCTTC.

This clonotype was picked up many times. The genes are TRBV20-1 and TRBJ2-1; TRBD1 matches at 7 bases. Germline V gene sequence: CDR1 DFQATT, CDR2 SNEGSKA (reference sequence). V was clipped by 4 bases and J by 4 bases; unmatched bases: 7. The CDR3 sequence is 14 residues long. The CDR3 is CSATYGTAYNEQFF. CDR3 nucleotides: TGCAGTGCTACCTACGGGACAGCTTACAATGAGCAGTTCTTC.

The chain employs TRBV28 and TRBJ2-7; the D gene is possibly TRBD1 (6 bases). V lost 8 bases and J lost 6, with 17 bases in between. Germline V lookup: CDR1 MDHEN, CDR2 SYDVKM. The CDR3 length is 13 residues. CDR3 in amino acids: CASGSGTQCEQYF. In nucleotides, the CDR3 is TGTGCCAGCGGCTCCGGGACACAATGCGAGCAGTACTTC.

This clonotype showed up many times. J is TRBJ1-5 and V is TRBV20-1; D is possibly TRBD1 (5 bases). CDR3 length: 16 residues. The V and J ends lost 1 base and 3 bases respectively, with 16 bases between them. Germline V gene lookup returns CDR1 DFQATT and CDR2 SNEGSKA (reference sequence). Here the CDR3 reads CSARAPRGRINQPQHF. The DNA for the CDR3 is TGCAGTGCTAGAGCCCCCCGGGGACGGATCAATCAGCCCCAGCATTTT.

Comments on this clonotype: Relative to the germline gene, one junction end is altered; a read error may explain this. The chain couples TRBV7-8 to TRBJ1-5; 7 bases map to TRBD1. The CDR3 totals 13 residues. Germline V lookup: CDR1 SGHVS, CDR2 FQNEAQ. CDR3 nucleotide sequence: TGTGCCAGCAGCTTCAGGGGGAATCATCCCCAGCATTTT. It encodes CASSFRGNHPQHF.

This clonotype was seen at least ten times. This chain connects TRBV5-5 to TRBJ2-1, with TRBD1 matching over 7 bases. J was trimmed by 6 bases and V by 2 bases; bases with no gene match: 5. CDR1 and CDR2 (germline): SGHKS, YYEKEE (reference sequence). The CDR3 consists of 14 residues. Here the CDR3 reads CASSLDRALNEQFF. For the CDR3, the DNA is TGTGCCAGCAGCTTAGACAGGGCACTCAATGAGCAGTTCTTC. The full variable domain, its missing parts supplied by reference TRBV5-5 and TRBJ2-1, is DAGVTQSPTHLIKTRGQQVTLRCSPISGHKSVSWYQQVLGQGPQFIFQYYEKEERGRGNFPDRFSARQFPNYSSELNVNALLLGDSALYLCASSLDRALNEQFFGPGTRLTVL.

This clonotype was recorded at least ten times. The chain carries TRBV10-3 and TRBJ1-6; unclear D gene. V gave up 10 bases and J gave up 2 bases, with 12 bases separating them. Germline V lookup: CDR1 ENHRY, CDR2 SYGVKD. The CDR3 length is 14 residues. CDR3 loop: CATQQDPYNSPLHF. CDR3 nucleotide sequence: TGTGCCACTCAGCAGGACCCCTATAATTCACCCCTCCACTTT.

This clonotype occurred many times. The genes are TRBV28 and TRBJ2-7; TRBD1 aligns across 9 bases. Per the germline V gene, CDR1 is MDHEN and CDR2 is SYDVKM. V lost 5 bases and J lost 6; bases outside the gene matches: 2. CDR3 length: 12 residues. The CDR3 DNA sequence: TGTGCCAGCAGTCAGACAGGGGGCGAGCAGTACTTC. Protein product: CASSQTGGEQYF.

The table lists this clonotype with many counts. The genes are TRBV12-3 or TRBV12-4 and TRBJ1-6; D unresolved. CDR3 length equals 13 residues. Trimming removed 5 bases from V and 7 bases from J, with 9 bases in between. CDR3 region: CASSTSWNSPLHF. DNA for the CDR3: TGTGCCAGCAGTACGTCATGGAATTCACCCCTCCACTTT.